A single sample gave rise to the 23 T cell receptor beta chains below, sequenced in a study of cytomegalovirus exposure and HLA in healthy donors. Primers included in the PCR were 60 Vbeta and 13 Jbeta primers. The data were produced by immunoSEQ multiplex PCR, yet TCRdb's version contains in-frame clones alone and is incomplete. Of under 120,000 clones in the sample, 70% to 80% were seen once. Sequenced input: PBMCs. These receptor sequences come from a female donor in good health and CMV-seropositive.

A few counts support this clone. The chain has TRBV15 and TRBJ1-2; D gene unclear. Germline CDR1 reads LNHNV; CDR2 reads YYDKDF (reference sequence). This CDR3 spans 17 amino acids. The V gene lost 5 bases and the J gene lost 8 bases, with 27 bases spanning the gap. This chain's CDR3 is CATSWWVASPGARGYTF. In DNA form, the CDR3 reads TGTGCCACCAGCTGGTGGGTGGCCTCCCCTGGCGCGCGGGGCTACACCTTC. The full variable domain, completed using reference TRBV15 and TRBJ1-2, is DAMVIQNPRYQVTQFGKPVTLSCSQTLNHNVMYWYQQKSSQAPKLLFHYYDKDFNNEADTPDNFQSRRPNTSFCFLDIRSPGLGDTAMYLCATSWWVASPGARGYTFGSGTRLTVV.

This sequence joins TRBV4-1 and TRBJ2-2; no firm D call. Germline V gives CDR1 MGHRA, CDR2 YSYEKL. The CDR3 spans 15 residues. V lost 0 bases, J lost 1 base, and 6 bases lay in between. This chain's CDR3 is CASSQESRNTGELFF. The DNA for the CDR3 is TGCGCCAGCAGCCAAGAAAGCCGGAACACCGGGGAGCTGTTTTTT.

This sequence joins TRBV15 and TRBJ1-5; 7 bases are shared with TRBD1. The ends lost 0 bases at V and 7 bases at J; junction bases unmatched: 12. Germline V lookup: CDR1 LNHNV, CDR2 YYDKDF (reference sequence). CDR3 length equals 17 residues. In DNA form, the CDR3 reads TGTGCCACCAGCAGAGATTCTGTCAGGGGGAGACGCCAGCCCCAGCATTTT. Translated: CATSRDSVRGRRQPQHF.

The rearrangement links TRBV29-1 to TRBJ2-5, with a possible D match to TRBD1 (6 bases). Germline lookup yields CDR1 SQVTM and CDR2 ANQGSEA. CDR3 length: 13 residues. Trimming removed 2 bases at V and 4 bases at J, with 11 bases between. CDR3: CSVESLGGETQYF. The CDR3 DNA reads TGCAGCGTTGAAAGTCTAGGGGGAGAGACCCAGTACTTC.

CDR3 loop: CASSKGLAGVNEQFF. CDR3 nucleotides: TGTGCCAGCAGTAAGGGACTAGCGGGAGTGAATGAGCAGTTCTTC. The V and J genes are TRBV27 and TRBJ2-1, with 14 bases aligning to TRBD2. The CDR3 consists of 15 residues. CDR1 and CDR2 (germline): MNHEY, SMNVEV (reference sequence). V was clipped by 5 bases and J by 7 bases; unmatched bases: 4.

This clone is a singleton in its sample. This chain joins TRBV28 and TRBJ1-5; tentatively, D is TRBD1 (6 bases). V was shortened by 4 bases and J by 5 bases, with 12 bases between the two germline ends. The CDR3 totals 14 residues. The germline gives CDR1 MDHEN, CDR2 SYDVKM. CDR3 bases: TGTGCCAGCAGTTGGGGGCAGGGTTATCAGCCCCAGCATTTT. It encodes CASSWGQGYQPQHF.

The chain recombines TRBV27 with TRBJ2-5, with TRBD2 matching over 13 bases. The CDR3 loop spans 14 amino acids. Germline CDR1 and CDR2: MNHEY and SMNVEV (reference sequence). V gave up 6 bases and J gave up 5 bases; unmatched junction bases: 3. The CDR3 DNA reads as TGTGCCAGCAGAAGACTAGCGGGAGGCGAGACCCAGTACTTC. It translates to CASRRLAGGETQYF.

The rearrangement joins TRBV6-1 to TRBJ2-7; 10 bases line up with TRBD1. The V segment lost 2 bases and the J segment 3 bases; nucleotides outside the gene matches: 10. Germline V gene lookup returns CDR1 MNHNS and CDR2 SASEGT. The CDR3 covers 17 residues. CDR3 bases: TGTGCCAGCAGTGAACTTGGACAGGGGGACTTTGTCTACGAGCAGTACTTC. Its protein is CASSELGQGDFVYEQYF.

This clone was observed once. The genes are TRBV29-1 and TRBJ1-3; D is perhaps TRBD1 (5 bases). V was shortened by 4 bases and J by 6 bases, with 19 bases between the two germline ends. Per germline, CDR1 SQVTM and CDR2 ANQGSEA. The CDR3 has 15 amino acids. The CDR3 is CSVARWEGNENTIYF. The DNA of the CDR3 is TGCAGCGTTGCCAGGTGGGAGGGGAATGAAAACACCATATATTTT.

The rearrangement uses TRBV5-4 and TRBJ2-5, with TRBD1 matching over 9 bases. Per the germline V gene, CDR1 is SGHNT and CDR2 is YYREEE (reference sequence). The CDR3 extends over 15 amino acids. The V and J ends lost 4 bases and 2 bases, in that order; junction bases with no gene match: 6. The CDR3 region is CASSPRQGEQETQYF. CDR3 DNA: TGTGCCAGCAGCCCCCGACAGGGGGAGCAAGAGACCCAGTACTTC.

This clone has a single count. CDR3 protein: CASSNRDRGPGDEKLFF. CDR3 DNA: TGCGCCAGCAGCAACCGGGACAGGGGGCCTGGCGATGAAAAACTGTTTTTT. The genes are TRBV5-1 and TRBJ1-4; TRBD1 matches at 12 bases. V shed 4 bases and J 6 bases; nucleotides not matched to a gene: 10. This CDR3 has 17 residues. Germline CDR1 and CDR2: SGHRS and YFSETQ.

The chain recombines TRBV9 with TRBJ2-6; 9 bases are shared with TRBD1. The CDR3 has 18 residues. V trimming: 4 bases; J trimming: 1 base; junction bases outside the gene matches: 9. Germline V gives CDR1 SGDLS, CDR2 YYNGEE. CDR3 loop: CASSPVRDRESGANVLTF. CDR3 bases: TGTGCCAGCAGCCCGGTCCGGGACAGGGAGTCTGGGGCCAACGTCCTGACTTTC.

The chain recombines TRBV7-8 with TRBJ2-7; possibly TRBD2 for D (5 bases). Germline CDR1 and CDR2: SGHVS and FQNEAQ. This CDR3 comprises 15 residues. Trimming shortened V by 5 bases and J by 0 bases, and 14 bases separated the two germline ends. As DNA, the CDR3 is TGTGCCAGCAGCCCCCTCGGGATTAGCTCCTACGAGCAGTACTTC. It codes for CASSPLGISSYEQYF. The whole variable domain, remainder taken from reference TRBV7-8 and TRBJ2-7, is GAGVSQSPRYKVAKRGQDVALRCDPISGHVSLFWYQQALGQGPEFLTYFQNEAQLDKSGLPSDRFFAERPEGSVSTLKIQRTQQEDSAVYLCASSPLGISSYEQYFGPGTRLTVT.

The rearrangement uses TRBV19 and TRBJ2-3; 7 bases align to TRBD1. This CDR3 has 14 amino acids. Germline assignment: CDR1 LNHDA and CDR2 SQIVND (reference sequence). After removal of 8 bases from V and 3 bases from J, the junction contained 8 bases not matched to a gene. Here the CDR3 reads CASSTGAPTDTQYF. Here the CDR3 DNA reads TGTGCCAGTTCTACAGGGGCCCCAACAGATACGCAGTATTTT.

The chain is built from TRBV4-1 and TRBJ2-3; D is perhaps TRBD2 (6 bases). The CDR3 extends over 15 amino acids. V gave up 4 bases and J gave up 4 bases, with 15 bases separating them. The V gene's germline CDR1 is MGHRA and CDR2 YSYEKL. In nucleotides, the CDR3 is TGCGCCAGCAGCCGCGTATCGGGAGAGGCAGATACGCAGTATTTT. This sequence encodes CASSRVSGEADTQYF.

This clone was seen a handful of times. The CDR3 loop is CASSATGYSYGYTF. The CDR3 DNA reads as TGTGCCAGCAGCGCCACGGGGTATAGCTATGGCTACACCTTC. The chain employs TRBV9 and TRBJ1-2; no clear D gene. Germline CDR1 is SGDLS and CDR2 is YYNGEE. V shed 3 bases and J shed 4 bases, with 13 bases lying between them. This CDR3 comprises 14 residues.

The gene calls are TRBV5-8 and TRBJ2-5; 8 bases fit TRBD1. This CDR3 has 14 amino acids. V lost 2 bases, J lost 2 bases, and 2 bases stayed unmatched. Germline CDR1 reads SGHTS; CDR2 reads YDEGEE. CDR3 amino acids: CASSLTGGQETQYF. CDR3 bases: TGTGCCAGCAGCTTAACAGGGGGGCAAGAGACCCAGTACTTC.

The rearrangement uses TRBV29-1 and TRBJ1-1, with a tentative D call TRBD1 (6 bases). Trimming left V 5 bases short and J 0 bases short, with 13 bases between. Germline CDR1 reads SQVTM; CDR2 reads ANQGSEA. The length of the CDR3 is 14 residues. The CDR3 region has the DNA TGCAGCGTTACTCTCCGGACAGTGAACACTGAAGCTTTCTTT. Translation: CSVTLRTVNTEAFF.

The chain is built from TRBV2 and TRBJ1-5; TRBD1 matches at 11 bases. CDR1 is SNHLY, CDR2 FYNNEI, per germline. The J segment lost 5 bases and the V segment lost 8 bases, leaving 8 bases of the junction unmatched. The CDR3 is 15 amino acids. CDR3 loop: CASYEGTGGHQPQHF. CDR3 coding DNA: TGTGCCAGCTACGAAGGGACAGGGGGACATCAGCCCCAGCATTTT.

This chain joins TRBV2 and TRBJ1-1; no reliable D call. The CDR3 has 12 amino acids. In germline, CDR1 is SNHLY, CDR2 FYNNEI. V was shortened by 5 bases and J by 6 bases, with 10 bases between the two germline ends. CDR3 nucleotide sequence: TGTGCCAGCAGTCTGAGAGTCTCTGAAGCTTTCTTT. Translating gives CASSLRVSEAFF.

The J gene is TRBJ2-1, the V gene TRBV10-3; 15 positions agree with TRBD2. J gave up 0 bases and V 9 bases, and 3 bases lay outside the gene matches. CDR1 and CDR2 (germline): ENHRY, SYGVKD. The CDR3 sequence is 16 residues long. The CDR3 protein is CAMGTSGGSSYNEQFF. DNA for the CDR3: TGTGCCATGGGGACTAGCGGGGGGAGCTCCTACAATGAGCAGTTCTTC.

The J gene is TRBJ2-5, the V gene TRBV5-1, with D tentatively TRBD2 (6 bases). V was trimmed by 0 bases and J by 2 bases, leaving 11 bases between them. The CDR3 sequence is 15 residues long. Germline V gene sequence: CDR1 SGHRS, CDR2 YFSETQ. The CDR3 DNA reads TGCGCCAGCAGCTTGGCCGGAGGGTCTCAAGAGACCCAGTACTTC. Protein product: CASSLAGGSQETQYF.

This chain uses TRBV5-5 with TRBJ1-2; TRBD1 aligns across 7 bases. J was trimmed by 8 bases and V by 0 bases; bases with no gene match: 13. This CDR3 has 16 residues. Germline loops: CDR1 SGHKS, CDR2 YYEKEE (reference sequence). CDR3 residues: CASSLGDDRVRSGYTF. In nucleotides, the CDR3 is TGTGCCAGCAGCTTGGGAGACGACAGGGTGCGGAGCGGCTACACCTTC.